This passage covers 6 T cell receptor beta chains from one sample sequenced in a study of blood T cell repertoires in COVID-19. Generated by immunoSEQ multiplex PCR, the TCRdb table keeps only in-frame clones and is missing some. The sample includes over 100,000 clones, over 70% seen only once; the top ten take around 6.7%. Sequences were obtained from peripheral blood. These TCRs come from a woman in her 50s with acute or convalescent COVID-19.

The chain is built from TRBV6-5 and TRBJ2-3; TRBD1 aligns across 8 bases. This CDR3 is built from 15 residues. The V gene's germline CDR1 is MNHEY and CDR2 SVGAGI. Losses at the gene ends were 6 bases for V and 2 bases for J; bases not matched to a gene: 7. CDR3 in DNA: TGTGCCAGCAGCCCGGACAGGGAATTCACAGATACGCAGTATTTT. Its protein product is CASSPDREFTDTQYF.

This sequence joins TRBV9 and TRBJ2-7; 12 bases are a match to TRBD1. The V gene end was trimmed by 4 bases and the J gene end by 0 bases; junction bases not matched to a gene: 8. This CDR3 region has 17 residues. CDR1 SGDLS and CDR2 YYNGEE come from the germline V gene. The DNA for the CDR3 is TGTGCCAGCAGCCCCGGGACAGGGGGCCATAGCTCCTACGAGCAGTACTTC. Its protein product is CASSPGTGGHSSYEQYF.

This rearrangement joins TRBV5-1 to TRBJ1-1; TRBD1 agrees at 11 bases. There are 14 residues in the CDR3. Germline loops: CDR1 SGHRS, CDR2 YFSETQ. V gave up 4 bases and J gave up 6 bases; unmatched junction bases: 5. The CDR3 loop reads CASSPGQGAAEAFF. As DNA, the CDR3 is TGCGCCAGCAGCCCTGGACAGGGGGCCGCTGAAGCTTTCTTT.

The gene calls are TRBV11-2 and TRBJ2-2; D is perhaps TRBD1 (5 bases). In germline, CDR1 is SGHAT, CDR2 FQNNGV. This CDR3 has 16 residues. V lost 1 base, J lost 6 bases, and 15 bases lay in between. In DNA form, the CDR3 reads TGTGCCAGCAGCTTAGTTCCAGGGATGATTGCCGGGGAGCTGTTTTTT. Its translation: CASSLVPGMIAGELFF.

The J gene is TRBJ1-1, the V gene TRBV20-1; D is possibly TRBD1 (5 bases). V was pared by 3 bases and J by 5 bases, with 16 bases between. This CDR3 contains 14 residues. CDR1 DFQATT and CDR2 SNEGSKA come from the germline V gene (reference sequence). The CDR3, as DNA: TGCAGTGCTAGTCTAGGCGGCCGGGGGACTGAAGCTTTCTTT. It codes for CSASLGGRGTEAFF.

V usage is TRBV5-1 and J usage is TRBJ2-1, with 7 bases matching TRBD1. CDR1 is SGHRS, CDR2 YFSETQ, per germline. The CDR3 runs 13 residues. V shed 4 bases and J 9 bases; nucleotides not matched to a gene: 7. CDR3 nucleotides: TGCGCCAGCAGCCCCGACAGGGTAGGTGAGCAGTTCTTC. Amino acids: CASSPDRVGEQFF.